The following is a T cell receptor beta chain sequence with its context. With 2 bases removed from V and 4 bases from J, the gap between germline ends came to 12 bases. The CDR3 is made up of 14 amino acids. CDR1 is SGHRS, CDR2 YFSETQ, per germline. The data originate from a study of blood T cell repertoires in COVID-19. TCRdb's table, derived via immunoSEQ multiplex PCR, lists solely in-frame clones and lacks some. Of tens of thousands of clones listed, around nine tenths are singletons. The sequence was obtained from a man aged 50-60 years with active COVID-19. The chain joins TRBV5-1 to TRBJ1-1, with D perhaps matching TRBD1 (6 bases). The specimen was peripheral blood. CDR3 nucleotide sequence: TGCGCCAGCAGCTTACAGGGTCTGCGCACTGAAGCTTTCTTT. Translation gives CASSLQGLRTEAFF.